This T cell receptor (beta chain) was found in a study of shared clonotypes between healthy human individuals. Study-level points and caveats: Some naive CD4 clonotypes, approximately 4.5%, turned up in common across several donors. Non-shared clonotypes were found to have lower generation probabilities than the clonotypes that were shared by all four of the sorted-subset donors. Sampling used blood alone; tissue repertoires probably differ.

In regard to this clone: Its target is unknown.

Using immunoSEQ multiplex PCR, the repertoire was profiled, and TCRdb retains in-frame clones only, with some absent. The top ten hold approximately 1.5% of the sample, which has nearly 1,000,000 clones, over 75% seen once. This receptor was taken from a man aged 18-30 years in good health. Sample: memory CD4+ T cells sorted from blood. Subset described: CD45RA-negative fraction.

The CDR3 loop is CASSGRHGETQYF. CDR3 bases: TGTGCCAGCAGCGGAAGACATGGAGAGACCCAGTACTTC. The V call is TRBV7-2, the J call TRBJ2-5, with D unresolved. Germline CDR1 SGHTA, CDR2 FQGNSA. V shed 5 bases and J shed 4 bases, with 11 bases lying between them. The length of the CDR3 is 13 residues.